Sequencing of this T cell receptor beta chain was carried out in a study of T cells in Graves' hyperthyroidism and ophthalmopathy. The study's findings and limits: A 13 V-J model separated ophthalmopathy from stable hyperthyroidism.

Amplified TCR beta CDR3 regions derived from RNA transcripts. TCR CDR3 regions were first amplified by RT-PCR with HTBI primers. TCRdb called the multiplex PCR reads again in MiXCR, with one record for every CDR3 protein. The repertoire holds about 590,000 distinct CDR3 sequences, with 13% to 15% as singletons. Each person with ophthalmopathy scored at least 3 on the Clinical Activity Score, reached NOSPECS grade 4 or higher, and had been ill under 3 months. Used for diagnoses were clinical symptoms, serum thyroxine and TRAb, thyroid ultrasound and orbital computed tomography. Source material for PBMCs was 10 ml fresh peripheral blood. The CDR3 is made up of 14 amino acids. V was clipped by 1 base and J by 5 bases; unmatched bases: 7. Germline V gives CDR1 SQVTM, CDR2 ANQGSEA. In its sample, this clonotype was seen many times. What it recognizes is unknown.

This sequence originates from a woman younger than 35 with Graves' ophthalmopathy. This chain links TRBV29-1 with TRBJ2-7; 8 bases line up with TRBD2. The source material was blood. This CDR3 reads CSVEVLAGIDEQYF. The CDR3 DNA follows: TGCAGCGTTGAAGTTTTAGCGGGAATTGACGAGCAGTACTTC.